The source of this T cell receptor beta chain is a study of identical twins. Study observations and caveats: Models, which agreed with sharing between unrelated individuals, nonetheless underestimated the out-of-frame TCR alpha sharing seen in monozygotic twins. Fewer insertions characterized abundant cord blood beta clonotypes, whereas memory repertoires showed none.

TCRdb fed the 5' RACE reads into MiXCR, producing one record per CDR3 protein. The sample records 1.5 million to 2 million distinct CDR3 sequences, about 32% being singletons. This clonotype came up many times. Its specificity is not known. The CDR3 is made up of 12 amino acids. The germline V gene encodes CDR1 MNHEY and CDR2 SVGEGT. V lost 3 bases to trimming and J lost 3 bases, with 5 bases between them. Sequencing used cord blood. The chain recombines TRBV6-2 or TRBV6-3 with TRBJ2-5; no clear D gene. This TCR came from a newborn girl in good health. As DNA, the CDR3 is TGTGCCAGCAGTTATCCCAAAGAGACCCAGTACTTC. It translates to CASSYPKETQYF.